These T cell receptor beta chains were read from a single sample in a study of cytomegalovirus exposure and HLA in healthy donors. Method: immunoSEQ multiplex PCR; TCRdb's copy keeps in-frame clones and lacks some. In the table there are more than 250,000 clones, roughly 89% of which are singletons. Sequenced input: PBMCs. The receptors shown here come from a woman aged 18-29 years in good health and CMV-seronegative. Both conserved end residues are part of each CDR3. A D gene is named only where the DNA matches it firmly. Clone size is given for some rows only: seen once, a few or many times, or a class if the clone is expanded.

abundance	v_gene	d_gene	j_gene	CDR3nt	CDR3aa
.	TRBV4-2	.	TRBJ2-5	TGTGCCAGCAGCCAAGGGCACGGGACACCTCAAGAGACCCAGTACTTC	CASSQGHGTPQETQYF
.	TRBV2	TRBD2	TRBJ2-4	TGTGCCAGCAGTGTGGGAGAGCGGGAGGGCCTCAAAAACATTCAGTACTTC	CASSVGEREGLKNIQYF
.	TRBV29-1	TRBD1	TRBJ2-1	TGCAGCGTTGAAGGAACAGGGGTCAATGAGCAGTTCTTC	CSVEGTGVNEQFF
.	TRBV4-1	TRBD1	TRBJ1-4	TGCGCCAGCAGCCCGACCGGGACAGGGATTGAAAAACTGTTTTTT	CASSPTGTGIEKLFF
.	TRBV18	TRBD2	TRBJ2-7	TGTGCCAGCTCACGGGACTTACCGGGACTAGCAGACTACGAGCAGTACTTC	CASSRDLPGLADYEQYF
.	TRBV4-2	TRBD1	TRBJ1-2	TGTGCCAGCAGCCAAGATCGACAGGGGGCGTACGGCTACACCTTC	CASSQDRQGAYGYTF
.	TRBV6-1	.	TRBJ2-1	TGTGCCAGCAGTGACAGTTCTTTCTTC	CASSDSSFF
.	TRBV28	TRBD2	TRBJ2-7	TGTGCCAGCAGTGTAGCGGGAGGGCCGGAGCAGTACTTC	CASSVAGGPEQYF
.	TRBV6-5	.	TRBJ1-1	TGTGCCAGCAGTAAAATAGCGAACACTGAAGCTTTCTTT	CASSKIANTEAFF
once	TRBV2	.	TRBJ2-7	TGTGCCAGCAGTGAAGCGGGGCGGGGCTACGAGCAGTACTTC	CASSEAGRGYEQYF
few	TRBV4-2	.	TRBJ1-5	TGTGCCAGCAGCCAAGGATCGGGGGACAATCAGCCCCAGCATTTT	CASSQGSGDNQPQHF
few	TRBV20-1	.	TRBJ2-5	TGCAGTGCCGACACGACCGAGACCCAGTACTTC	CSADTTETQYF
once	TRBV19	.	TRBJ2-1	TGTGCCAGTACTAATCATCCCCGAGAAGACTCCTACAATGAGCAGTTCTTC	CASTNHPREDSYNEQFF
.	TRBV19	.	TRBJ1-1	TGTGCCAGTAGTCCCGGGAGGGGGAACACTGAAGCTTTCTTT	CASSPGRGNTEAFF
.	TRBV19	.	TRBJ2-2	TGTGCCAGTAGTGCGGCGGGGAGCGGGGAGCTGTTTTTT	CASSAAGSGELFF
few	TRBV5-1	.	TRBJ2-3	TGCGCCAGCAGCTTGGACAGGGGCACAGATACGCAGTATTTT	CASSLDRGTDTQYF
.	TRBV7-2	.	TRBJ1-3	TGTGCCAGCAGTCAGAGACAGGTCCGCTCTGGAAACACCATATATTTT	CASSQRQVRSGNTIYF
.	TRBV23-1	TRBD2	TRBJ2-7	TGCGCCAGCAGTGGCCCGGGGGGTGACGAGCAGTACTTC	CASSGPGGDEQYF
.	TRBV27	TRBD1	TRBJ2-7	TGTGCCAGCAGCAGACAGGGGGAGGTCGACGAGCAGTACTTC	CASSRQGEVDEQYF
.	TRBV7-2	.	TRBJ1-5	TGTGCCAGCAGCTTATGGGGGGATACGGCCGACAATCAGCCCCAGCATTTT	CASSLWGDTADNQPQHF
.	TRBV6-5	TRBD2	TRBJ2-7	TGTGCCAGCAGTTACAACGGGAGGTCCTACGAGCAGTACTTC	CASSYNGRSYEQYF
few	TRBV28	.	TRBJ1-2	TGTGCCAGCAGTTTGGGAGGGAGCCTGGCTAACTATGGCTACACCTTC	CASSLGGSLANYGYTF
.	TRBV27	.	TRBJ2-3	TGTGCCAGCAGTTCCCGGTTCGATACGCAGTATTTT	CASSSRFDTQYF
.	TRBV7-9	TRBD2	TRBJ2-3	TGTGCCAGCAGCTTGGCTAGCGGGAGCTACACAGATACGCAGTATTTT	CASSLASGSYTDTQYF
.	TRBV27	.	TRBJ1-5	TGTGCCAGCGGGCACCGGGGGAGCAATCAGCCCCAGCATTTT	CASGHRGSNQPQHF
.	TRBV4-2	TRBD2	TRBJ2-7	TGTGCCAGCAGCCGAGGACTAGCGGGAGACCCCAACGAGCAGTACTTC	CASSRGLAGDPNEQYF
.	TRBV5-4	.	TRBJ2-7	TGTGCCAGCAGCCCCACAGGGAACTCCTACGAGCAGTACTTC	CASSPTGNSYEQYF
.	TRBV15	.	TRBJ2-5	TGTGCCACCAGCCACTTAGTTGGGCAGGGAGGCCCAGAGACCCAGTACTTC	CATSHLVGQGGPETQYF
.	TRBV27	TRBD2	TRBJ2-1	TGTGCCAGCAGCGCCGGGACTAGCGGGAGTAATGAGCAGTTCTTC	CASSAGTSGSNEQFF
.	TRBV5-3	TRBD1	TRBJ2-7	TGTGCCAGAAGCTTGAAAATTGACAGGGGTGCCCACGAGCAGTACTTC	CARSLKIDRGAHEQYF
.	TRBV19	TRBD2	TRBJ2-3	TGTGCCAGTAGTAGGGGACTAGCGGGTAGCACAGATACGCAGTATTTT	CASSRGLAGSTDTQYF
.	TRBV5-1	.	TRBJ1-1	TGCGCCAGCAGCCCCATGCCAGGGGCACCGAACACTGAAGCTTTCTTT	CASSPMPGAPNTEAFF
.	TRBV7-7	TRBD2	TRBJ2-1	TGTGCTAGCAGCTCTGGGACTAGCGTATACAATGAGCAGTTCTTC	CASSSGTSVYNEQFF
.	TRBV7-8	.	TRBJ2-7	TGTGCCAGCAGCTTACGCTACCTCTCCTACGAGCAGTACTTC	CASSLRYLSYEQYF
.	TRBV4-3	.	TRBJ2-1	TGCGCCAGCAGCCAAGTCGGGTACAATGAGCAGTTCTTC	CASSQVGYNEQFF
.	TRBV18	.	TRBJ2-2	TGTGCCAGCTCACCACGACAGAACACCGGGGAGCTGTTTTTT	CASSPRQNTGELFF
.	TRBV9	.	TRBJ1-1	TGTGCCAGCAGCGCCTCAACGGGGGTGACCACTGAAGCTTTCTTT	CASSASTGVTTEAFF
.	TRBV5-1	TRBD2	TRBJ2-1	TGCGCCAGCCGGGCCCTTGGAGCGGGAGGGCCGCTTGAGCAGTTCTTC	CASRALGAGGPLEQFF
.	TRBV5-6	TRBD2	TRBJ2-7	TGTGCCAGCAGCCTAGGGGAGCGGGAGTACGAGCAGTACTTC	CASSLGEREYEQYF
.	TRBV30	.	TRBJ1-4	TGTGCCTGGAGTGTGGACAAGAATGAAAAACTGTTTTTT	CAWSVDKNEKLFF
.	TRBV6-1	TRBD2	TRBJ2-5	TGTGCCAGCAGCGGTTGGCGGGAGGGCCTGGAGACCCAGTACTTC	CASSGWREGLETQYF
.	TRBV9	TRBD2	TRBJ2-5	TGTGCCAGCAGCGGGGACTGGGGGGGGACCCAGTACTTC	CASSGDWGGTQYF
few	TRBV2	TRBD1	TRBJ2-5	TGTGCCAGCAGTGCGTTGGGGACAGGGGGGGAGACCCAGTACTTC	CASSALGTGGETQYF
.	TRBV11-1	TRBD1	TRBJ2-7	TGTGCCAGCAGCTTAGATCACAGGGGCGACGAGCAGTACTTC	CASSLDHRGDEQYF
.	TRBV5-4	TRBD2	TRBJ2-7	TGTGCCAGCAGCCCGAAGGGAGGGGCCAACGAGCAGTACTTC	CASSPKGGANEQYF
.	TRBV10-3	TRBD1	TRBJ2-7	TGTGCCATCAGTGGACAGGGGGGCGAGCAGTACTTC	CAISGQGGEQYF
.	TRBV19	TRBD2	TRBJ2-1	TGTGCCAGTCGGCTAGCGGGAGCGGGTACGCAGTTCTTC	CASRLAGAGTQFF